This T cell receptor (beta chain) was recovered during a study of cytomegalovirus exposure and HLA in healthy donors. PCR amplification relied on 60 Vbeta primers (plus 13 Jbeta primers). TCRdb's copy holds only in-frame clones and misses some; the assay was immunoSEQ multiplex PCR. This sample has roughly 150,000 clones, with approximately 71% found just once. CDR3 length: 14 amino acids. The ends lost 3 bases at V and 5 bases at J; junction bases unmatched: 6. The germline V gene encodes CDR1 KGHSH and CDR2 LQKENI. The clonotype was recovered from a man younger than 35 in good health and CMV-seropositive. This chain links TRBV18 with TRBJ1-2, with TRBD1 matching 7 bases. The sample was PBMCs. The CDR3 nucleotides read TGTGCCAGCTCACCTATGGGACAGCGGTATGGCTACACCTTC. Translation: CASSPMGQRYGYTF.